The 13 T cell receptor beta chains in this list originate from one sample, sequenced in a study of blood T cell repertoires in COVID-19. The table came from immunoSEQ multiplex PCR; TCRdb's copy has only in-frame clones and leaves some out. The sample lists 120,000 or so clones, 90% occurring once. The sequenced material came from peripheral blood. The receptors originated from a man aged 50-60 years with active COVID-19.

The rearrangement joins TRBV6-5 to TRBJ1-1; the D gene is possibly TRBD1 (5 bases). V was clipped by 8 bases and J by 1 base, with 17 bases between them. This CDR3 spans 15 amino acids. Germline CDR1 MNHEY, CDR2 SVGAGI. The CDR3 sequence is CASERGGTGNTEAFF. CDR3 DNA: TGTGCCAGCGAGAGAGGAGGGACGGGGAACACTGAAGCTTTCTTT.

The V and J genes are TRBV20-1 and TRBJ2-2; TRBD2 agrees at 12 bases. Losses at the gene ends were 3 bases for V and 5 bases for J; bases not matched to a gene: 10. Germline V gene sequence: CDR1 DFQATT, CDR2 SNEGSKA (reference sequence). The length of the CDR3 is 17 residues. CDR3 region: CSASRPGLAGRTGELFF. The CDR3 bases are TGCAGTGCTAGTCGGCCAGGACTAGCGGGGAGGACCGGGGAGCTGTTTTTT.

The chain is built from TRBV5-4 and TRBJ2-7; possibly TRBD1 for D (6 bases). CDR3 length: 13 residues. V was shortened by 6 bases and J by 4 bases, with 14 bases between the two germline ends. CDR1 and CDR2 from the germline V gene are SGHNT and YYREEE (reference sequence). The DNA of the CDR3 is TGTGCCAGCACCGAACAGGGTAAATACGAGCAGTACTTC. Translating gives CASTEQGKYEQYF.

The chain carries TRBV7-8 and TRBJ2-1; 16 nucleotides align to TRBD2. The CDR3 extends over 19 amino acids. In germline, CDR1 is SGHVS, CDR2 FQNEAQ. After removal of 4 bases from V and 5 bases from J, the junction contained 11 bases not matched to a gene. CDR3 region: CASSSGLAGGPAVDNEQFF. DNA of the CDR3: TGTGCCAGCAGCTCGGGACTAGCGGGAGGGCCGGCAGTCGACAATGAGCAGTTCTTC.

In this sample, this clone turned up once. This chain uses TRBV7-2 with TRBJ2-2, with 11 bases fitting TRBD2. V lost 5 bases to trimming and J lost 6 bases; unmatched junction nucleotides: 5. This CDR3 has 15 residues. Looked up from germline, CDR1 is SGHTA and CDR2 is FQGNSA. DNA for the CDR3: TGTGCCAGCAGCCATAGCGGGAGGGTCGCCGGGGAGCTGTTTTTT. It specifies CASSHSGRVAGELFF.

This clone showed up just once. The gene calls are TRBV7-2 and TRBJ2-3; 14 bases fit TRBD2. CDR3 size: 17 residues. V lost 3 bases and J lost 3; bases outside the gene matches: 5. The germline CDR1 and CDR2 sequences are SGHTA and FQGNSA. CDR3 loop: CASSLGTSGSGTDTQYF. CDR3 DNA: TGTGCCAGCAGCTTGGGGACTAGCGGGAGTGGGACAGATACGCAGTATTTT.

The chain couples TRBV24-1 to TRBJ2-2; 8 nucleotides agree with TRBD1. The CDR3 totals 16 residues. The germline V gene has CDR1 KGHDR and CDR2 SFDVKD. V shed 1 base and J 2 bases; nucleotides not matched to a gene: 2. The CDR3 coding sequence is TGTGCCACCAGTGATTTCGCAGGGGGCAACACCGGGGAGCTGTTTTTT. This encodes CATSDFAGGNTGELFF.

The chain links TRBV4-1 to TRBJ2-5, with 10 bases aligning to TRBD1. Unmatched junction bases numbered 0, after V lost 4 bases and J lost 1 base. This CDR3 is built from 14 residues. Germline CDR1 reads MGHRA; CDR2 reads YSYEKL. The CDR3 protein is CASSRDRGQETQYF. The CDR3 nucleotides are TGCGCCAGCAGCCGGGACAGGGGCCAAGAGACCCAGTACTTC.

This clone was recorded once. This chain joins TRBV4-1 and TRBJ1-4; weak D call: TRBD1 (6 bases). CDR1 is MGHRA and CDR2 is YSYEKL in the germline V gene. This CDR3 has 15 residues. V was trimmed by 5 bases and J by 6 bases, leaving 16 bases between them. The CDR3 spells CASSGPGQGYEKLFF. The CDR3 DNA is TGCGCCAGCAGCGGGCCGGGCCAGGGGTATGAAAAACTGTTTTTT.

This sequence joins TRBV27 and TRBJ2-7, with D tentatively TRBD1 (5 bases). The germline V and J ends were trimmed by 4 bases and 7 bases, with 8 bases remaining between them. CDR1 and CDR2 (germline): MNHEY, SMNVEV (reference sequence). This CDR3 is built from 11 residues. The CDR3 loop reads CASSSRQEQYV. The CDR3 DNA sequence: TGTGCCAGCAGTTCTCGACAGGAGCAGTACGTC.

This clone was observed a handful of times. The chain has TRBV24-1 and TRBJ1-1, with a possible D match to TRBD1 (6 bases). The CDR3 sequence is 13 residues long. Trimming cost V 12 bases and J 0 bases, with 13 bases left between them. Germline V CDR1 and CDR2: KGHDR, SFDVKD. CDR3 region: CAGRGALNTEAFF. The CDR3 DNA reads as TGTGCCGGTCGGGGGGCCCTGAACACTGAAGCTTTCTTT.

The chain combines TRBV30 with TRBJ1-1, with TRBD1 matching 8 bases. CDR1 GTSNPN and CDR2 SVGIG come from the germline V gene (reference sequence). This CDR3 has 15 residues. The V and J ends lost 1 base and 3 bases, in that order; junction bases with no gene match: 7. Here the CDR3 reads CAWSDNRGTHTEAFF. The DNA for the CDR3 is TGTGCCTGGAGTGACAACAGGGGGACACACACTGAAGCTTTCTTT.

V usage is TRBV5-1 and J usage is TRBJ2-2; maybe TRBD2 (5 bases). Germline CDR1 is SGHRS and CDR2 is YFSETQ. There are 14 residues in the CDR3. The V end was cut by 1 base, the J end by 5 bases, with 9 bases between. The CDR3 DNA reads as TGCGCCAGCAGCTTGAGGTCGGGAACCGGGGAGCTGTTTTTT. Translation: CASSLRSGTGELFF.